The rows below give T cell receptor beta chains drawn from one sample of a study of blood T cell repertoires in COVID-19. Repertoires were generated with immunoSEQ multiplex PCR, while TCRdb's copy carries only in-frame clones and drops some. The table records roughly 340,000 clones, about 93% of them present only once. Sequencing was carried out using peripheral blood. These receptor sequences come from a woman under 30 who had recovered from COVID-19. The CDR3 runs from the conserved cysteine through the conserved F or W. D genes are given only for firm matches. Not every row has a clone size; where given, it reads once, few, many or a size class.

cdr3_length j_call clone_size v_call d_call cdr3_nt cdr3_aa
15 TRBJ1-1 - TRBV19 TRBD1 TGTGCCAGTAGTATGGGACAGGGTACGTACACTGAAGCTTTCTTT CASSMGQGTYTEAFF
16 TRBJ2-1 - TRBV6-2/TRBV6-3 TRBD2 TGTGCCAGCAGTTACTTGGGGACTAGGTCCTACAATGAGCAGTTCTTC CASSYLGTRSYNEQFF
13 TRBJ1-2 - TRBV12-3/TRBV12-4 - TGTGCCAGCAGTCTTGCCGGGAGCTATGGCTACACCTTC CASSLAGSYGYTF
15 TRBJ2-5 once TRBV2 TRBD1 TGTGCCAGCACCCCTTTCTCGGGACAGCAAGAGACCCAGTACTTC CASTPFSGQQETQYF
14 TRBJ2-1 once TRBV11-3 - TGTGCCAGCAGCTTCCTGACAGGCTACAATGAGCAGTTCTTC CASSFLTGYNEQFF
13 TRBJ1-1 - TRBV29-1 TRBD1 TGCAGCGGACAGGGACACCCGAACACTGAAGCTTTCTTT CSGQGHPNTEAFF
14 TRBJ1-1 few TRBV18 - TGTGCCAGCTCACCAGGGCAGGGGAGCACTGAAGCTTTCTTT CASSPGQGSTEAFF
15 TRBJ1-1 - TRBV6-1 TRBD1 TGTGCCAGCAGTGACCGGTACAGGGGTGACACTGAAGCTTTCTTT CASSDRYRGDTEAFF
15 TRBJ1-3 - TRBV10-3 - TGTGCCATCAGGCCCGGACAGAATACTGGAAACACCATATATTTT CAIRPGQNTGNTIYF
15 TRBJ2-6 - TRBV5-1 - TGCGCCAGCAGCTTGGAGGCAGGGGTGGTCCCCGTCCTGACTTTC CASSLEAGVVPVLTF
12 TRBJ1-2 once TRBV19 - TGTGCCACTAAACAGGGTTACTATGGCTACACCTTC CATKQGYYGYTF
14 TRBJ1-2 - TRBV4-3 - TGCGCCAGCAGCCAAGTAGGAGAAAACTATGGCTACACCTTC CASSQVGENYGYTF
15 TRBJ1-2 - TRBV5-4 TRBD1 TGTGCCAGCAGCTCTGCGGACAGGGGGCTTTATGGCTACACCTTC CASSSADRGLYGYTF
17 TRBJ1-1 - TRBV7-9 - TGTGCCAGCAGCTCCCTCGGGTTTCGGCCAGAGAACACTGAAGCTTTCTTT CASSSLGFRPENTEAFF
17 TRBJ2-3 - TRBV5-1 TRBD2 TGCGCCAGCAGACTACTAGCGGGAGGGAAAGGGGCAGATACGCAGTATTTT CASRLLAGGKGADTQYF
17 TRBJ2-3 - TRBV6-2/TRBV6-3 TRBD2 TGTGCCAGCAGTCCCCACGGACTAGCGGTTAGCACAGATACGCAGTATTTT CASSPHGLAVSTDTQYF
15 TRBJ1-1 - TRBV18 - TGTGCCAGCTCACCACTTCGCGAGATGAACACTGAAGCTTTCTTT CASSPLREMNTEAFF
17 TRBJ2-3 - TRBV5-6 - TGTGCCAGCAGCTTGGCCGTAGTTAGCGGTAACACAGATACGCAGTATTTT CASSLAVVSGNTDTQYF
15 TRBJ2-1 - TRBV10-3 TRBD2 TGTGCCATCAAGAGTCGCGGGAGCCCCTACAATGAGCAGTTCTTC CAIKSRGSPYNEQFF
14 TRBJ2-1 once TRBV7-2 - TGTGCCAGCAGCTTACGATCCGGGTCCGATGAGCAGTTCTTC CASSLRSGSDEQFF
13 TRBJ1-1 - TRBV7-9 - TGTGCCAGCACCCCATGGGGGGGGACTGAAGCTTTCTTT CASTPWGGTEAFF
15 TRBJ2-1 - TRBV2 - TGTGCCAGCAGTGAGGAAGGGGGACTATTCAATGAGCAGTTCTTC CASSEEGGLFNEQFF
13 TRBJ2-4 - TRBV6-2/TRBV6-3 TRBD2 TGTGCCAGCAGTAGGACTAGCGGCCCGCCCAAGGACTTC CASSRTSGPPKDF
15 TRBJ1-5 - TRBV19 - TGTGCCAGTACCAACCGGGGAAATAGCAATCAGCCCCAGCATTTT CASTNRGNSNQPQHF
14 TRBJ2-3 once TRBV4-1 - TGCGCCAGCAGCCAAGACGAGAGCACAGATACGCAGTATTTT CASSQDESTDTQYF
15 TRBJ1-1 - TRBV7-9 - TGTGCCAGCAGGCGGAGTACAGGGAGGAACACTGAAGCTTTCTTT CASRRSTGRNTEAFF
14 TRBJ1-3 - TRBV18 TRBD1 TGTGCCAGCTCACCATCACAGGGGGCAGACACCATATATTTT CASSPSQGADTIYF
14 TRBJ1-3 - TRBV2 TRBD1 TGTGCCAGCAGCGTCGACAGGGCTGGAAACACCATATATTTT CASSVDRAGNTIYF
15 TRBJ1-1 - TRBV10-3 TRBD1 TGTGCCATCAGTTTATACGGGACAGACAAAACGGAAGCTTTCTTT CAISLYGTDKTEAFF
15 TRBJ2-1 - TRBV19 TRBD2 TGTGCCAGTAGTAACGGACTAGCGGGAGCTAATGAGCAGTTCTTC CASSNGLAGANEQFF
15 TRBJ1-5 - TRBV19 TRBD1 TGTGCCAGTAGTACGTACCGGGACAGAAATCAGCCCCAGCATTTT CASSTYRDRNQPQHF
15 TRBJ2-3 - TRBV24-1 - TGTGCCACCAGTGATTTTTCCCGGAGCACAGATACGCAGTATTTT CATSDFSRSTDTQYF
14 TRBJ1-4 - TRBV4-3 - TGCGCCAGCCGCGGACAGACAACTAATGAAAAACTGTTTTTT CASRGQTTNEKLFF
11 TRBJ1-2 - TRBV19 - TGTGCCAGTACCCCGGGGGTCGGCTACACCTTC CASTPGVGYTF
15 TRBJ2-3 - TRBV6-2/TRBV6-3 - TGTGCCAGCAGTTTTGAGGGCGTATCCGTCGATACGCAGTATTTT CASSFEGVSVDTQYF
14 TRBJ1-1 - TRBV6-2/TRBV6-3 - TGTGCCAGCAGTTACTTGGCTGTGAACACTGAAGCTTTCTTT CASSYLAVNTEAFF
15 TRBJ1-2 - TRBV25-1 - TGTGCCAGCAGGAGGGGCAGGTGGGAGGGCTATGGCTACACCTTC CASRRGRWEGYGYTF
13 TRBJ1-5 once TRBV29-1 - TGCAGCGTTGCTCGGTCGACAGACCAGCCCCAGCATTTT CSVARSTDQPQHF
13 TRBJ1-3 - TRBV30 - TGTGCCTGGAGTGCCAACTCTGGAAACACCATATATTTT CAWSANSGNTIYF
14 TRBJ1-2 - TRBV5-1 TRBD1 TGCGCCAGCAGCTTAGGACAGGGGGAGCATGGCTACACCTTC CASSLGQGEHGYTF
13 TRBJ1-1 - TRBV19 - TGTGCCAGTAGTATAGGTCCGTATGCTGAAGCTTTCTTT CASSIGPYAEAFF
14 TRBJ1-1 - TRBV10-3 - TGTGCCATCAGTGGAACGGGACATGACACTGAAGCTTTCTTT CAISGTGHDTEAFF
16 TRBJ1-5 - TRBV6-9 TRBD1 TGTGCCAGCAGTTATTTGGGACAGGGGTGGCCTGGGCCCCAGCATTTT CASSYLGQGWPGPQHF
16 TRBJ2-1 - TRBV24-1 - TGTGCCACCAGTGATTCGGGACTTGCTCTCTCCAATGAGCAGTTCTTC CATSDSGLALSNEQFF
14 TRBJ1-2 many TRBV27 - TGTGCCAGCAGTTTAGTCCGGGGGGCAAATGGCTACACCTTC CASSLVRGANGYTF